This is a list of T cell receptor beta chains from one sample in a study of response to subunit inactivated influenza vaccine. TCRdb re-called the RT-PCR reads with MiXCR, one entry per CDR3 protein. The table has about 650,000 distinct CDR3 sequences, around 15% seen once. Sequenced here: PBMCs from blood, sampled 14 days before vaccination. These receptors were taken from a man aged 45 to 65 who received an inactivated influenza vaccine. The CDR3 runs from the conserved cysteine through the conserved F or W. The D gene is left open where the match is weak. Size values are once, few and many counts, or a class for expanded clones, and some rows have none.

TRBJ1-5 | few | - | TRBV10-3 | CAISEGRGSNQPQHF | TGTGCCATCAGTGAGGGCAGGGGAAGCAATCAGCCCCAGCATTTT
TRBJ1-2 | - | - | TRBV20-1 | CSAQAQVNYGYTF | TGCAGTGCGCAGGCGCAGGTGAACTATGGCTACACCTTC
TRBJ2-3 | - | - | TRBV5-1 | CASSWDATDTQYF | TGCGCCAGCAGCTGGGACGCCACAGATACGCAGTATTTT
TRBJ2-1 | - | - | TRBV6-1 | CASSELQGTYNEQFF | TGTGCCAGCAGTGAGTTACAGGGAACCTACAATGAGCAGTTCTTC
TRBJ2-3 | - | - | TRBV5-1 | CASSAGTWGSSDTQYF | TGCGCCAGCAGCGCGGGAACCTGGGGAAGTTCAGATACGCAGTATTTT
TRBJ2-7 | many | TRBD2 | TRBV12-3/TRBV12-4 | CASRPGTSSYEQYF | TGTGCCAGCAGACCCGGGACTAGCTCCTACGAGCAGTACTTC
TRBJ1-4 | - | - | TRBV11-1 | CASSRHPDGYNEKLFF | TGTGCCAGCAGCCGACACCCAGACGGCTATAATGAAAAACTGTTTTTT
TRBJ2-3 | few | - | TRBV4-1 | CASSQESPDTQYF | TGCGCCAGCAGCCAAGAATCCCCAGATACGCAGTATTTT
TRBJ2-3 | few | - | TRBV29-1 | CSAGWKPADTQYF | TGCAGCGCTGGGTGGAAACCAGCAGATACGCAGTATTTT
TRBJ1-4 | - | TRBD1 | TRBV6-1 | CASTRQGTTTNEKLFF | TGTGCCAGCACCAGACAGGGGACTACAACTAATGAAAAACTGTTTTTT
TRBJ2-1 | many | TRBD2 | TRBV7-3 | CASSLRGGSSYNEQFF | TGTGCCAGCAGCTTAAGGGGCGGGAGCTCCTACAATGAGCAGTTCTTC
TRBJ2-3 | many | TRBD2 | TRBV5-1 | CASSPSGSTDTQYF | TGCGCCAGCAGCCCTAGCGGTAGCACAGATACGCAGTATTTT
TRBJ1-1 | many | TRBD1 | TRBV10-3 | CAIQGAGNTEAFF | TGTGCCATACAGGGGGCAGGGAACACTGAAGCTTTCTTT
TRBJ2-2 | - | TRBD1 | TRBV20-1 | CSATLGTGGGPGELFF | TGCAGTGCTACCTTAGGGACAGGGGGAGGCCCCGGGGAGCTGTTTTTT
TRBJ2-7 | few | TRBD1 | TRBV3-1 | CASSQGQVRSYEQYF | TGTGCCAGCAGCCAGGGACAGGTCCGCTCCTACGAGCAGTACTTC
TRBJ2-2 | - | TRBD1 | TRBV12-3/TRBV12-4 | CASGHRGQTGELFF | TGTGCCAGCGGCCACAGGGGGCAAACCGGGGAGCTGTTTTTT
TRBJ2-1 | - | TRBD2 | TRBV7-2 | CASSLGPGGPSYNEQFF | TGTGCCAGCAGCTTGGGGCCGGGGGGTCCATCCTACAATGAGCAGTTCTTC
TRBJ1-2 | - | - | TRBV5-1 | CASSPSSEGYTF | TGCGCCAGCAGCCCGTCCAGCGAGGGCTACACCTTC
TRBJ2-2 | - | - | TRBV2 | CASSWRGDGELFF | TGTGCCAGCAGTTGGAGGGGCGACGGGGAGCTGTTTTTT
TRBJ2-3 | - | - | TRBV14 | CASSRDSTTDTQYF | TGTGCCAGCAGCCGAGACAGTACCACAGATACGCAGTATTTT
TRBJ2-7 | few | - | TRBV7-9 | CASSLDGRSYEQYF | TGTGCCAGCAGCTTAGACGGTCGCTCCTACGAGCAGTACTTC
TRBJ2-7 | many | - | TRBV10-3 | CAISDRGKTGRYYEQYF | TGTGCCATCAGTGATCGCGGAAAGACAGGAAGGTACTACGAGCAGTACTTC
TRBJ1-3 | few | - | TRBV20-1 | CSARASGRSSGNTIYF | TGCAGTGCTAGAGCATCGGGAAGGAGCTCTGGAAACACCATATATTTT
TRBJ1-5 | few | - | TRBV10-2 | CASSDRRSNQPQHF | TGCGCCAGCAGTGATCGGCGTAGCAATCAGCCCCAGCATTTT
TRBJ2-2 | many | - | TRBV7-3 | CASSLDPGTGELFF | TGTGCCAGCAGCCTGGACCCTGGGACCGGGGAGCTGTTTTTT
TRBJ2-3 | many | - | TRBV2 | CASSASLTSLLRTDTQYF | TGTGCCAGCAGCGCATCACTTACTAGCCTTCTCCGCACAGATACGCAGTATTTT
TRBJ2-3 | - | - | TRBV29-1 | CSVSVYTDTQYF | TGCAGCGTTAGTGTCTACACAGATACGCAGTATTTT
TRBJ2-7 | - | - | TRBV30 | CAWTMTGGEQYF | TGTGCCTGGACCATGACGGGTGGCGAGCAGTACTTC
TRBJ2-2 | - | TRBD1 | TRBV15 | CATSRDMGQGAGPGGELFF | TGTGCCACCAGCAGAGATATGGGACAGGGGGCTGGTCCGGGCGGGGAGCTGTTTTTT
TRBJ2-3 | - | TRBD2 | TRBV9 | CASSQDGTSVSDTQYF | TGTGCCAGCAGCCAAGATGGGACTAGCGTGTCAGATACGCAGTATTTT
TRBJ2-7 | few | TRBD2 | TRBV20-1 | CSASRTSTGEQYF | TGCAGTGCTAGCAGGACTAGCACGGGCGAGCAGTACTTC
TRBJ2-7 | few | TRBD2 | TRBV6-1 | CASPASGTSYEQYF | TGTGCCAGCCCCGCTAGCGGGACTTCCTACGAGCAGTACTTC
TRBJ2-5 | many | TRBD2 | TRBV20-1 | CSANPGLAEETQYF | TGCAGTGCTAATCCGGGACTAGCGGAAGAGACCCAGTACTTC
TRBJ1-3 | once | - | TRBV27 | CASRKQGGGGNTIYF | TGTGCCAGCAGGAAGCAGGGTGGGGGTGGAAACACCATATATTTT
TRBJ2-1 | many | TRBD2 | TRBV5-1 | CASSLAGNSYNEQFF | TGCGCCAGCAGCCTAGCGGGCAATTCCTACAATGAGCAGTTCTTC
TRBJ2-3 | - | - | TRBV20-1 | CSASGDEDTQYF | TGCAGTGCTTCCGGGGACGAAGATACGCAGTATTTT
TRBJ2-3 | many | - | TRBV20-1 | CSAPVPERGTQYF | TGCAGTGCCCCAGTCCCAGAGAGGGGGACGCAGTATTTT
TRBJ1-5 | many | - | TRBV6-6 | CASSYSGQPQHF | TGTGCCAGCAGTTACTCGGGACAGCCCCAGCATTTT
TRBJ2-5 | - | TRBD1 | TRBV27 | CASSLGPGTGRDQETQYF | TGTGCCAGCAGTTTAGGTCCCGGGACAGGGAGGGACCAAGAGACCCAGTACTTC
TRBJ2-5 | - | TRBD2 | TRBV14 | CASSQVGLAKQETQYF | TGTGCCAGCAGCCAAGTGGGACTAGCGAAACAAGAGACCCAGTACTTC